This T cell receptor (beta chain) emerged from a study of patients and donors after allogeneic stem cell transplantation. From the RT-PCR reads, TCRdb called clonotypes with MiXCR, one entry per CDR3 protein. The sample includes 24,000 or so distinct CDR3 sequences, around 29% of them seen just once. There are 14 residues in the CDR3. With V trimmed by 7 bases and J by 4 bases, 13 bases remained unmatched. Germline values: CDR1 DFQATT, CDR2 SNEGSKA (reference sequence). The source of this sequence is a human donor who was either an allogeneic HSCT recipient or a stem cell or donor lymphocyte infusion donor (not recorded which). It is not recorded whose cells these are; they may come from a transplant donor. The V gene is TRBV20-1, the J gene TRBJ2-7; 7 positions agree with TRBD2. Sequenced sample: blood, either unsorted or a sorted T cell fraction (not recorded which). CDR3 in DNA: TGCAGTGTTCTAGAAGGCGGGGGTGATTACGAGCAGTACTTC. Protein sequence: CSVLEGGGDYEQYF.